The 8 T cell receptor beta chains below were found in one sample sequenced in a study of Graves' ophthalmopathy and Graves' hyperthyroidism. Using RNA transcripts, the TCR beta CDR3 regions were amplified. Investigators did first-round RT-PCR with HTBI primers, then second-round multiplex PCR. TCRdb called the multiplex PCR reads again in MiXCR, with one record for every CDR3 protein. The sample carries over 500,000 distinct CDR3 sequences, about 24% recorded once. The sequenced sample was peripheral blood. Source of these receptors: a woman between 18 and 29 years old with stable Graves' hyperthyroidism. Some clones in this sample may be carry-over from other donors' samples.

This clonotype was counted many times. The rearrangement joins TRBV24-1 to TRBJ2-2; no firm D call. This CDR3 region has 14 residues. CDR1 is KGHDR, CDR2 SFDVKD, per germline. Trimming removed 7 bases from V and 4 bases from J, with 12 bases in between. This chain's CDR3 is CATRNEAATGELFF. The CDR3 DNA reads TGTGCCACCAGGAACGAAGCAGCCACCGGGGAGCTGTTTTTT.

The V and J genes are TRBV4-1 and TRBJ2-7; 7 nucleotides match TRBD1. Trimming removed 4 bases from V and 2 bases from J; junction bases left unmatched: 11. The germline CDR1 and CDR2 sequences are MGHRA and YSYEKL. The CDR3 extends over 16 amino acids. CDR3 in amino acids: CASSREEGTDTYEQYF. The DNA for the CDR3 is TGCGCCAGCAGCCGAGAAGAAGGGACAGACACCTACGAGCAGTACTTC.

This clonotype was seen many times. In DNA form, the CDR3 reads TGTGCCAGCAGTGAACGGCCGGGACAGCTTTTCCAAGAGACCCAGTACTTC. This codes for CASSERPGQLFQETQYF. The V and J genes are TRBV6-1 and TRBJ2-5; 7 bases are shared with TRBD1. In germline, CDR1 is MNHNS, CDR2 SASEGT. The CDR3 has 17 amino acids. V gave up 2 bases and J gave up 1 base; unmatched junction bases: 10.

Comments on this clonotype: At one end the junction does not follow the germline gene, possibly because of a read error. The J gene is TRBJ2-2, the V gene TRBV2, with 8 bases lining up with TRBD1. Germline lookup yields CDR1 SNHLY and CDR2 FYNNEI. There are 14 residues in the CDR3. As DNA, the CDR3 is TGTGCCAGCAGTGGACAGGGGAACGCCGGGGAGCTGTTTTTT. Amino acid sequence: CASSGQGNAGELFF.

This clonotype has a count of ten or more. The chain joins TRBV2 to TRBJ2-2, with D perhaps TRBD1 (5 bases). The length of the CDR3 is 16 residues. V was cut by 1 base and J by 7 bases, with 16 bases left in between. CDR1 SNHLY and CDR2 FYNNEI come from the germline V gene. The CDR3 sequence: CASSEGGRGLNGELFF. CDR3 bases: TGTGCCAGCAGTGAAGGGGGAAGGGGCCTCAACGGGGAGCTGTTTTTT.

This rearrangement joins TRBV18 to TRBJ2-7; 8 bases map to TRBD2. V shed 2 bases, J shed 2 bases, and the junction held 8 bases outside the gene matches. The CDR3 loop spans 16 amino acids. Germline lookup yields CDR1 KGHSH and CDR2 LQKENI. The CDR3 sequence is CASSPSPSGSTYEQYF. The CDR3 DNA sequence: TGTGCCAGCTCACCATCGCCTAGCGGGTCCACCTACGAGCAGTACTTC. Full variable domain (rest looked up from reference TRBV18 and TRBJ2-7): NAGVMQNPRHLVRRRGQEARLRCSPMKGHSHVYWYRQLPEEGLKFMVYLQKENIIDESGMPKERFSAEFPKEGPSILRIQQVVRGDSAAYFCASSPSPSGSTYEQYFGPGTRLTVT.

The V call is TRBV30, the J call TRBJ1-1; 7 bases fit TRBD1. V gave up 7 bases and J gave up 1 base; unmatched junction bases: 12. The CDR3 has 15 residues. The germline CDR1 and CDR2 sequences are GTSNPN and SVGIG (reference sequence). DNA for the CDR3: TGTGCCTTGCTAGGTCCGGGACAGAGGAACACTGAAGCTTTCTTT. Translation: CALLGPGQRNTEAFF.

This clonotype was counted a few times. The J gene is TRBJ2-7, the V gene TRBV28; D perhaps matches TRBD1 (6 bases). The CDR3 covers 15 residues. Trimming pared 5 bases from V and 3 bases from J, leaving 17 bases between. Germline V gene lookup returns CDR1 MDHEN and CDR2 SYDVKM. CDR3 sequence reads: CASSQIRQARYEQYF. The CDR3 coding sequence is TGTGCCAGCAGTCAAATTAGACAGGCTCGCTACGAGCAGTACTTC.